Below are 22 T cell receptor beta chains sequenced from a single sample in a study of vaccination effects on CD4 cells after COVID-19. TCRdb keeps only in-frame clones here, not all; method: immunoSEQ multiplex PCR. Of tens of thousands of clones listed, approximately 75% are singletons. Antigen-specific CD4+ T cells were first expanded with viral peptide pools by the ViraFEST assay and only then sequenced. Following an approximately 10-day culture, CD4+ T cells were purified. All vaccine recipients tested negative for nucleocapsid antibodies and had never contracted SARS-CoV-2 infection. Their antigens remain unidentified. The material sequenced was CD4+ T cells from PBMCs cultured with HCoV-NL63 spike peptides, taken before COVID-19 vaccination. The origin of the receptors is a human donor who received a COVID-19 vaccine.

The J gene is TRBJ2-3, the V gene TRBV29-1, with TRBD1 as a possible D gene (5 bases). Looked up from germline, CDR1 is SQVTM and CDR2 is ANQGSEA. CDR3 length: 12 residues. V dropped 6 bases and J dropped 3 bases, with 10 bases sitting between them. For the CDR3, the DNA is TGCAGCGTAGGGGTTTTAACAGATACGCAGTATTTT. This gives the protein CSVGVLTDTQYF.

The V gene is TRBV5-5, the J gene TRBJ2-1; D is undetermined. Germline V gene sequence: CDR1 SGHKS, CDR2 YYEKEE (reference sequence). The CDR3 spans 14 residues. Trimming removed 4 bases from V and 3 bases from J, with 11 bases in between. CDR3 sequence (DNA): TGTGCCAGCAGCCATGTGAATGGCTACAATGAGCAGTTCTTC. Its protein is CASSHVNGYNEQFF. Full variable domain (rest looked up from reference TRBV5-5 and TRBJ2-1): DAGVTQSPTHLIKTRGQQVTLRCSPISGHKSVSWYQQVLGQGPQFIFQYYEKEERGRGNFPDRFSARQFPNYSSELNVNALLLGDSALYLCASSHVNGYNEQFFGPGTRLTVL.

The J gene is TRBJ2-2, the V gene TRBV5-1; 11 bases line up with TRBD2. The length of the CDR3 is 16 residues. V shed 2 bases and J 3 bases; nucleotides not matched to a gene: 3. CDR1 is SGHRS and CDR2 is YFSETQ in the germline V gene. CDR3 sequence reads: CASSFLAGGDTGELFF. CDR3 nucleotides: TGCGCCAGCAGCTTCCTAGCGGGGGGTGACACCGGGGAGCTGTTTTTT.

The rearrangement joins TRBV5-8 to TRBJ1-2; D not resolved. Germline lookup yields CDR1 SGHTS and CDR2 YDEGEE. This CDR3 comprises 15 residues. Trimming removed 0 bases from V and 4 bases from J, with 13 bases in between. The CDR3 region has the DNA TGTGCCAGCAGCTTGGGGTCCGGGAGGACCTATGGCTACACCTTC. Translating it yields CASSLGSGRTYGYTF.

The V call is TRBV12-3 or TRBV12-4, the J call TRBJ1-5; D is ambiguous. Trimming cost V 4 bases and J 6 bases, with 10 bases left between them. The CDR3 is 13 amino acids. CDR3 sequence (DNA): TGTGCCAGCAGTTCCTTGAGGGCTCAGCCCCAGCATTTT. Translation: CASSSLRAQPQHF.

This clone was recorded once. V gene TRBV10-3 combines with J gene TRBJ2-3, with 12 positions matching TRBD2. Germline trimming cut 7 bases from V and 4 bases from J; bases unmatched to any gene: 9. CDR3 length: 16 residues. Per germline, CDR1 ENHRY and CDR2 SYGVKD. CDR3 bases: TGTGCCATCACTTCAGGACTAGCGGGGACCTCAGATACGCAGTATTTT. Translating it yields CAITSGLAGTSDTQYF.

The CDR3 is CASSATSGAGELFF. CDR3 in DNA: TGTGCCAGCAGCGCCACTAGCGGGGCCGGGGAGCTGTTTTTT. This chain uses TRBV7-9 with TRBJ2-2, with 10 bases that match TRBD2. Per the germline V gene, CDR1 is SEHNR and CDR2 is FQNEAQ (reference sequence). The CDR3 runs to 14 residues. V lost 5 bases and J lost 6; bases outside the gene matches: 3.

The sample holds a few counts of this clone. The chain combines TRBV18 with TRBJ1-3; D is unclear. Germline loops: CDR1 KGHSH, CDR2 LQKENI. CDR3 length: 15 amino acids. Trimming took 6 bases from V and 2 from J, leaving 14 bases between them. The CDR3 DNA reads as TGTGCCAGCTCTCCCAGCGTTTTCCCTGGAAACACCATATATTTT. Its protein is CASSPSVFPGNTIYF.

V is TRBV10-3 and J is TRBJ1-6; no clear D gene. V dropped 6 bases and J dropped 0 bases, with 12 bases sitting between them. This CDR3 has 16 amino acids. Germline V gives CDR1 ENHRY, CDR2 SYGVKD. The CDR3 region has the DNA TGTGCCATCAGGACGAGTGCTTACTCCTATAATTCACCCCTCCACTTT. Encoded protein: CAIRTSAYSYNSPLHF.

The chain employs TRBV5-1 and TRBJ2-7, with 7 bases identical to TRBD1. J lost 0 bases, V lost 4 bases, and 7 bases had no gene match. The germline V gene encodes CDR1 SGHRS and CDR2 YFSETQ. The CDR3 is 15 amino acids. This chain's CDR3 is CASSLGQESSYEQYV. CDR3 DNA: TGCGCCAGCAGCCTAGGACAGGAAAGCTCCTACGAGCAGTACGTC.

The V gene is TRBV7-1, the J gene TRBJ2-3; TRBD2 agrees at 16 bases. TRBV7-1 is recorded as an ORF, its role being uncertain. The V segment lost 2 bases and the J segment 6 bases; nucleotides outside the gene matches: 26. This CDR3 has 24 amino acids. For the CDR3, the DNA is TGTGCCAGCAGCTCACGGGGGGGTGAGCTGACGGGACTAGCGGGGGGGCCGAACATTGATACGCAGTATTTT. Translated, it gives CASSSRGGELTGLAGGPNIDTQYF.

This clone has more than one count but fewer than ten. The chain recombines TRBV10-1 with TRBJ2-2, with 7 bases lining up with TRBD1. J was trimmed by 7 bases and V by 2 bases; bases with no gene match: 4. The CDR3 runs to 14 residues. CDR1 and CDR2 from the germline V gene are WNHNN and SYGVQD (reference sequence). The CDR3 protein is CASSERGLGGELFF. For the CDR3, the DNA is TGCGCCAGCAGTGAGAGGGGGCTGGGCGGGGAGCTGTTTTTT.

This clone was seen a few times. The CDR3 DNA reads as TGTGCCAGCAGCGTGACAGGCGACGACCTCTATGGCTACACCTTC. It encodes CASSVTGDDLYGYTF. The rearrangement joins TRBV7-9 to TRBJ1-2; a weak D match, TRBD1 (6 bases). Germline V gene lookup returns CDR1 SEHNR and CDR2 FQNEAQ (reference sequence). The CDR3 has 15 amino acids. Trimming took off 5 bases at V and 4 bases at J, with 17 bases between the two ends. The variable domain in full, with the rest retrieved from reference TRBV7-9 and TRBJ1-2, is DTGVSQNPRHKITKRGQNVTFRCDPISEHNRLYWYRQTLGQGPEFLTYFQNEAQLEKSRLLSDRFSAERPKGSFSTLEIQRTEQGDSAMYLCASSVTGDDLYGYTFGSGTRLTVV.

The CDR3 is CASSPRGGVREQFF. In DNA, the CDR3 is TGCGCCAGCAGCCCACGGGGGGGGGTTCGTGAGCAGTTCTTC. This rearrangement joins TRBV4-1 to TRBJ2-1; TRBD2 aligns across 8 bases. Germline CDR1 is MGHRA and CDR2 is YSYEKL. The CDR3 has 14 residues. The V segment lost 4 bases and the J segment 9 bases; nucleotides outside the gene matches: 8.

The CDR3 reads CASRSSYEQYV. CDR3 nucleotide sequence: TGTGCCAGCCGCAGTAGTTACGAGCAGTACGTC. V and J are TRBV6-5 and TRBJ2-7; D unclear. The CDR3 is made up of 11 amino acids. CDR1 and CDR2 (germline): MNHEY, SVGAGI. Between the trimmed V and J ends, which lost 8 bases and 4 bases, there was a span of 9 bases.

The chain employs TRBV6-5 and TRBJ1-1, with 7 bases identical to TRBD1. V gave up 6 bases and J gave up 3 bases; unmatched junction bases: 7. This CDR3 is 14 amino acids long. The germline V gene encodes CDR1 MNHEY and CDR2 SVGAGI. The CDR3 is CASSYQQGYTEAFF. CDR3 nucleotides: TGTGCCAGCAGCTACCAACAGGGGTACACTGAAGCTTTCTTT.

This clone showed up just once. The V call is TRBV5-6, the J call TRBJ1-1, with 7 bases lining up with TRBD1. V lost 10 bases, J lost 5 bases, and 14 bases stayed unmatched. Germline CDR1 reads SGHDT; CDR2 reads YYEEEE. The CDR3 runs 14 residues. CDR3 loop: CALYERGRFTEAFF. The CDR3 DNA is TGTGCCCTATACGAAAGGGGGCGCTTTACTGAAGCTTTCTTT. Full variable domain (missing parts from reference TRBV5-6 and TRBJ1-1): DAGVTQSPTHLIKTRGQQVTLRCSPKSGHDTVSWYQQALGQGPQFIFQYYEEEERQRGNFPDRFSGHQFPNYSSELNVNALLLGDSALYLCALYERGRFTEAFFGQGTRLTVV.

The sample holds a few counts of this clone. The V gene is TRBV4-3, the J gene TRBJ1-2; no reliable D call. V gave up 1 base and J gave up 7 bases, with 13 bases separating them. Per germline, CDR1 LGHNA and CDR2 YSLEER. The CDR3 is made up of 14 amino acids. Here the CDR3 reads CASSQAGTAFGYTF. The CDR3 DNA reads as TGCGCCAGCAGCCAAGCCGGAACAGCTTTTGGCTACACCTTC.

This clone has only a few counts. Here the CDR3 DNA reads TGTGCCAGCAGCCAAGATCGGACAGTCGGTTTAAGGAACACCGGGGAGCTGTTTTTT. Encoded protein: CASSQDRTVGLRNTGELFF. The J gene is TRBJ2-2, the V gene TRBV14; tentatively, D is TRBD1 (6 bases). The CDR3 sequence is 19 residues long. Trimming stripped 0 bases from V and 1 base from J, with 18 bases between. CDR1 SGHDN and CDR2 FVKESK come from the germline V gene.

The genes are TRBV29-1 and TRBJ2-2, with D unresolved. The CDR3 spans 12 residues. Germline V CDR1 and CDR2: SQVTM, ANQGSEA. V lost 7 bases, J lost 5 bases, and 11 bases lay in between. The CDR3 DNA reads TGCAGCGCCGCAGAGACTACCGGGGAGCTGTTTTTT. Its protein product is CSAAETTGELFF.

V gene TRBV3-1 (or the pseudogene TRBV3-2) combines with J gene TRBJ1-6; D not resolved. The CDR3 covers 12 residues. V was trimmed by 1 base and J by 12 bases, leaving 7 bases between them. Looked up from germline, CDR1 is LGHDT and CDR2 is YNNKEL (reference sequence). The CDR3 reads CASSQGAIPLHF. Here the CDR3 DNA reads TGTGCCAGCAGCCAAGGGGCGATACCCCTCCACTTT.

The chain combines TRBV11-2 with TRBJ2-7, with D maybe TRBD1 (6 bases). Germline CDR1 reads SGHAT; CDR2 reads FQNNGV. The CDR3 is 15 residues long. Trimming took 2 bases from V and 5 from J, leaving 16 bases between them. CDR3: CASSLSWTEAHEQYV. CDR3 sequence (DNA): TGTGCCAGCAGCTTATCTTGGACAGAGGCCCACGAGCAGTACGTC.